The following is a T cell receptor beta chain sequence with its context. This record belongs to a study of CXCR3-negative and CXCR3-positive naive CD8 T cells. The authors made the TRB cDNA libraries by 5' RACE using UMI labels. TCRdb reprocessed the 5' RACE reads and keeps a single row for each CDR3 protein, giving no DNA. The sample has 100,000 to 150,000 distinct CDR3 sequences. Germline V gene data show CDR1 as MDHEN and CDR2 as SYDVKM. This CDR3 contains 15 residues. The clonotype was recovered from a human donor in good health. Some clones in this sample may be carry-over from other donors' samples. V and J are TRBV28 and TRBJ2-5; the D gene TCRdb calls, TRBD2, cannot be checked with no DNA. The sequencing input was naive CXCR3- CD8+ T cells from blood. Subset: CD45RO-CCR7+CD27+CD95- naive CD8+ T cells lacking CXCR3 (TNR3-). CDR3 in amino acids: CASSPPQVYQETQYF. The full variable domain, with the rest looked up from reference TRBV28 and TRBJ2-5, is DVKVTQSSRYLVKRTGEKVFLECVQDMDHENMFWYRQDPGLGLRLIYFSYDVKMKEKGDIPEGYSVSREKKERFSLILESASTNQTSMYLCASSPPQVYQETQYFGPGTRLLVL.